This T cell receptor (beta chain) was documented in a study of T cells after yellow fever vaccination. TCRdb used MiXCR to reprocess the 5' RACE reads, holding one entry per CDR3 protein. Here the sample spans 500,000 to 650,000 distinct CDR3 sequences, about a sixth being singletons. The CDR3 covers 15 residues. Trimming cost V 7 bases and J 3 bases; bases outside gene matches: 11. The germline CDR1 and CDR2 sequences are SGHTA and FQGNSA. The sequencing here drew on PBMCs, taken 4 to 5 days after the first yellow fever vaccination. This TCR derives from a young man who received the YFV17D yellow fever vaccine. The chain couples TRBV7-2 to TRBJ2-7, with 8 nucleotides matching TRBD2. The DNA for the CDR3 is TGTGCCAGCATCCCCGCCGGGGGGGCTTTCTACGAGCAGTACTTC. Translation gives CASIPAGGAFYEQYF.